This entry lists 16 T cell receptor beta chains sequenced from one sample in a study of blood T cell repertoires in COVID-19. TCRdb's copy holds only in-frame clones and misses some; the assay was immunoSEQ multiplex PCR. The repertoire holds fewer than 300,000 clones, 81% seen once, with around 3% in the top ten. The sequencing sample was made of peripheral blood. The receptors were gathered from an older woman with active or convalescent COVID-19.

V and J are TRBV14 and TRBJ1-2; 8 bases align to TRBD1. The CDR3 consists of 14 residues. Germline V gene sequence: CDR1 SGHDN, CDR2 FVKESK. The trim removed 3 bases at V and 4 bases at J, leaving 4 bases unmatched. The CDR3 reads CASSHRQGLYGYTF. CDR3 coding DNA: TGTGCCAGCAGCCACCGACAGGGGCTCTATGGCTACACCTTC.

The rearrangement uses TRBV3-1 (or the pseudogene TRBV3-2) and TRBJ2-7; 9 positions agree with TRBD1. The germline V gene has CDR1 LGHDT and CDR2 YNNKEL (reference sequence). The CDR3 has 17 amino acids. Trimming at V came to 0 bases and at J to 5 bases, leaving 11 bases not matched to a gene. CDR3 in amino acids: CASSQDRGWDRVHEQYF. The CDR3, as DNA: TGTGCCAGCAGCCAAGACAGGGGCTGGGACAGGGTTCACGAGCAGTACTTC.

CDR3 coding DNA: TGTGCCAGCAGCTTCATCGCTCGCGGGGGCACAGAGGGCTACACCTTC. Protein: CASSFIARGGTEGYTF. The rearrangement links TRBV9 to TRBJ1-2; tentative D call: TRBD1 (6 bases). CDR1 is SGDLS and CDR2 is YYNGEE in the germline V gene. CDR3 length: 16 amino acids. V gave up 4 bases and J gave up 8 bases, with 24 bases separating them.

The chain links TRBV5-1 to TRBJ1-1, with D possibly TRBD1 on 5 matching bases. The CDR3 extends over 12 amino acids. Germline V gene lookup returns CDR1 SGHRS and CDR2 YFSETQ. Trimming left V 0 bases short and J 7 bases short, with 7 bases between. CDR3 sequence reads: CASSLEGFEAFF. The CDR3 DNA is TGCGCCAGCAGCTTGGAGGGGTTTGAAGCTTTCTTT.

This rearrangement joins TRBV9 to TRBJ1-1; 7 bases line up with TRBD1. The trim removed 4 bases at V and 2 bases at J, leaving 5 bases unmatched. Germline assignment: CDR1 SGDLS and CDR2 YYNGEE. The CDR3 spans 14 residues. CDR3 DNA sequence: TGTGCCAGCAGCCTCGGGACAGCTAACACTGAAGCTTTCTTT. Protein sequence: CASSLGTANTEAFF.

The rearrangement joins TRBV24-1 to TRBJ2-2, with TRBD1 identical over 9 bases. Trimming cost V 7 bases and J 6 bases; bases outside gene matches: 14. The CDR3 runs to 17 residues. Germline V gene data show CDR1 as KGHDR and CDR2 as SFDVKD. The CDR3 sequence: CATSHAAGTGFSGELFF. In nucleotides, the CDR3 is TGTGCCACCAGCCACGCCGCCGGGACAGGGTTCTCCGGGGAGCTGTTTTTT.

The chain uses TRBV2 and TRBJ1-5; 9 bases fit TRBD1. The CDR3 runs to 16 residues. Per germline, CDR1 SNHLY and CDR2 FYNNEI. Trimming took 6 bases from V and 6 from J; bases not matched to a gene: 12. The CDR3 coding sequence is TGTGCCAGCAGGCACTCTACAGGGGGCATGGGTCAGCCCCAGCATTTT. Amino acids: CASRHSTGGMGQPQHF.

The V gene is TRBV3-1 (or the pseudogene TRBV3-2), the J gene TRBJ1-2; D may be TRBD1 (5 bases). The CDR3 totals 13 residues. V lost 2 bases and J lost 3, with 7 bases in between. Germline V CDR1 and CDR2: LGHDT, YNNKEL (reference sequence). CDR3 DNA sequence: TGTGCCAGCAGCCAAAGGGGTTACTATGGCTACACCTTC. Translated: CASSQRGYYGYTF.

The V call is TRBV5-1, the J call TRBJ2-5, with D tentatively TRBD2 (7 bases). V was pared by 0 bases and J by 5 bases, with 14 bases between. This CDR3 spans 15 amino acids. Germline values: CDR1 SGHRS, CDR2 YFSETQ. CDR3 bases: TGCGCCAGCAGCTTGGGCGGGGGCCCCGGGGAGACCCAGTACTTC. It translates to CASSLGGGPGETQYF.

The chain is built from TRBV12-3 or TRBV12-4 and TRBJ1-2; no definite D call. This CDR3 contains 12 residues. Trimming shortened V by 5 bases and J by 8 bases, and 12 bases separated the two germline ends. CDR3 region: CASSRRLNGYTF. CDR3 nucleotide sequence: TGTGCCAGCAGTCGCCGACTGAACGGCTACACCTTC.

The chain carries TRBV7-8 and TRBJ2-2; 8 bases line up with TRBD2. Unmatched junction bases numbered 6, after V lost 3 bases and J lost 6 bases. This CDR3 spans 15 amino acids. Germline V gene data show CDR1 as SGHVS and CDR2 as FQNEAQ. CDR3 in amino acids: CASSFTGGLSGELFF. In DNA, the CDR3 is TGTGCCAGCAGCTTCACGGGGGGGCTGTCCGGGGAGCTGTTTTTT. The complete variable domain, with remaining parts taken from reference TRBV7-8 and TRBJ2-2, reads GAGVSQSPRYKVAKRGQDVALRCDPISGHVSLFWYQQALGQGPEFLTYFQNEAQLDKSGLPSDRFFAERPEGSVSTLKIQRTQQEDSAVYLCASSFTGGLSGELFFGEGSRLTVL.

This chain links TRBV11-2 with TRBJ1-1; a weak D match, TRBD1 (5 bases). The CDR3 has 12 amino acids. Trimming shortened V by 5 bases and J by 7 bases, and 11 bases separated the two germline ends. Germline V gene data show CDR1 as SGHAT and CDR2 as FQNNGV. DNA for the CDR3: TGTGCCAGCAGCCTCCGGGGGGATGAAGCTTTCTTT. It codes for CASSLRGDEAFF.

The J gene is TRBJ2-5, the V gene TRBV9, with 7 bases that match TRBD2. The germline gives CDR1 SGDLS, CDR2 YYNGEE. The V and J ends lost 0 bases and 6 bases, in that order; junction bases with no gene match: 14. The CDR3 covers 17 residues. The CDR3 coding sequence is TGTGCCAGCAGCGTAGATCCGGAGGGCGGGGGAACGAAGACCCAGTACTTC. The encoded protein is CASSVDPEGGGTKTQYF.

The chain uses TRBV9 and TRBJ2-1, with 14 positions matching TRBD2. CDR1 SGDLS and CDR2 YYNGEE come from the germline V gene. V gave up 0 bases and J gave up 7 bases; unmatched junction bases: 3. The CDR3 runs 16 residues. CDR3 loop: CASSVAGTSGSNEQFF. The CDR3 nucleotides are TGTGCCAGCAGCGTAGCTGGGACTAGCGGGAGTAATGAGCAGTTCTTC.

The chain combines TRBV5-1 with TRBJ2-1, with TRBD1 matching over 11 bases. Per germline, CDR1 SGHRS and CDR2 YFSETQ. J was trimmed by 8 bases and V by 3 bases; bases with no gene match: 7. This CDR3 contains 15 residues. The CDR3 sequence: CASSSGQGARDEQFF. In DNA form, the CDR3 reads TGCGCCAGCAGCTCAGGACAGGGGGCACGGGATGAGCAGTTCTTC.

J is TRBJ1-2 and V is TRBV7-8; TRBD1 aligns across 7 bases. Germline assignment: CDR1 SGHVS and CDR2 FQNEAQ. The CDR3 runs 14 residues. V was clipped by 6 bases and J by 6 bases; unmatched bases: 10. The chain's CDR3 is CASRSHDRENGYTF. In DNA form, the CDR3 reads TGTGCCAGCAGGTCCCATGACAGGGAAAATGGCTACACCTTC. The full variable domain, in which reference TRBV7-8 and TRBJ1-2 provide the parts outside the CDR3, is GAGVSQSPRYKVAKRGQDVALRCDPISGHVSLFWYQQALGQGPEFLTYFQNEAQLDKSGLPSDRFFAERPEGSVSTLKIQRTQQEDSAVYLCASRSHDRENGYTFGSGTRLTVV.